Listed below are T cell receptor beta chains from one sample, sequenced in a study of cytomegalovirus exposure and HLA in healthy donors. Generated by immunoSEQ multiplex PCR, the TCRdb table keeps only in-frame clones and is missing some. In the table there are approximately 270,000 clones, approximately 84% of which are singletons. Sequencing was performed on PBMCs. The receptors were sampled from a man aged 18 to 35 in good health and CMV-seropositive. Each CDR3 is given with its conserved first and last residue. The D gene is left open where the match is weak. Clone size, where shown, is once, few, many, or a class for clones that have expanded.

V	D	size	J	CDR3	DNA
TRBV2	-	-	TRBJ2-5	CASSEMGETQYF	TGTGCCAGCAGTGAAATGGGCGAGACCCAGTACTTC
TRBV9	-	-	TRBJ2-3	CASSELGLDPDTQYF	TGTGCCAGCAGCGAACTGGGGTTGGATCCAGATACGCAGTATTTT
TRBV7-9	-	few	TRBJ1-4	CASSLVSGHTNEKLFF	TGTGCCAGCAGCTTAGTTTCGGGACATACTAATGAAAAACTGTTTTTT
TRBV2	TRBD2	-	TRBJ2-5	CASSGLLAGEETQYF	TGTGCCAGCAGTGGACTACTAGCGGGAGAGGAGACCCAGTACTTC
TRBV9	TRBD1	-	TRBJ2-1	CASSGAGTGGIDEQFF	TGTGCCAGCAGCGGTGCCGGGACAGGGGGCATAGATGAGCAGTTCTTC
TRBV5-1	-	-	TRBJ2-2	CASSLQSTGELFF	TGCGCCAGCAGCTTACAGTCAACCGGGGAGCTGTTTTTT
TRBV4-1	-	-	TRBJ2-7	CASSPPFISSGSYEQYF	TGCGCCAGCAGCCCGCCATTTATATCTTCAGGTTCCTACGAGCAGTACTTC
TRBV6-5	-	few	TRBJ1-1	CASRLRGGGTEAFF	TGTGCCAGCAGACTCCGTGGAGGGGGTACTGAAGCTTTCTTT
TRBV2	TRBD2	-	TRBJ2-5	CASSRAGGPWETQYF	TGTGCCAGCAGTAGAGCGGGAGGGCCATGGGAGACCCAGTACTTC
TRBV2	-	once	TRBJ1-2	CASRPDGSYGYTF	TGTGCCAGCAGACCCGACGGCAGCTATGGCTACACCTTC
TRBV4-3	TRBD2	-	TRBJ2-2	CASSQRSGRASGELFF	TGCGCCAGCAGCCAGCGTAGCGGGAGGGCCTCGGGGGAGCTGTTTTTT
TRBV27	TRBD1	-	TRBJ1-2	CASSPIHSNTGTGEDGYTF	TGTGCCAGCAGTCCCATCCACTCAAATACCGGGACAGGGGAAGATGGCTACACCTTC
TRBV2	-	-	TRBJ1-3	CASSGATVSGNTIYF	TGTGCCAGCAGTGGGGCGACAGTCTCTGGAAACACCATATATTTT
TRBV21-1	-	few	TRBJ2-4	CASSIRRPGWNIQYF	TGTGCCAGCAGCATACGGCGCCCGGGTTGGAACATTCAGTACTTC
TRBV30	-	-	TRBJ1-5	CAWSTRSFSNQPQHF	TGTGCCTGGAGTACAAGGTCTTTTAGCAATCAGCCCCAGCATTTT
TRBV5-1	TRBD1	once	TRBJ2-5	CASSYQGAGGRETQYF	TGCGCCAGCAGCTACCAAGGGGCAGGGGGCAGGGAGACCCAGTACTTC
TRBV5-1	-	-	TRBJ2-2	CASSSIRWTGELFF	TGCGCCAGCAGCTCGATCCGATGGACCGGGGAGCTGTTTTTT
TRBV5-4	TRBD2	-	TRBJ2-1	CASSLGTGTSGSNEQFF	TGTGCCAGCAGCTTGGGGACCGGGACTAGCGGAAGCAATGAGCAGTTCTTC
TRBV11-2	-	-	TRBJ1-2	CASSWDGNYGYTF	TGTGCCAGCAGCTGGGACGGGAACTATGGCTACACCTTC
TRBV29-1	-	-	TRBJ2-5	CSAHIGETQYF	TGCAGCGCTCACATTGGGGAGACCCAGTACTTC
TRBV7-8	-	-	TRBJ2-2	CASSLSGELFF	TGTGCCAGCAGCTTATCCGGGGAGCTGTTTTTT
TRBV9	-	-	TRBJ2-7	CASSERSGSSAYEQYF	TGTGCCAGCAGCGAAAGGAGCGGGTCGAGCGCCTACGAGCAGTACTTC
TRBV2	-	-	TRBJ1-5	CASSVAGVNQPQHF	TGTGCCAGCAGTGTCGCGGGCGTAAATCAGCCCCAGCATTTT
TRBV6-1	-	-	TRBJ2-1	CASREYFSYNEQFF	TGTGCCAGCCGGGAGTACTTCTCCTACAATGAGCAGTTCTTC
TRBV30	-	-	TRBJ1-2	CAWRRQPLRGYTF	TGTGCCTGGAGGAGACAGCCTCTTAGAGGCTACACCTTC
TRBV7-6	TRBD2	once	TRBJ2-7	CASSLGGAERGTYEQYF	TGTGCCAGCAGCTTAGGCGGTGCTGAGCGGGGAACCTACGAGCAGTACTTC
TRBV4-1	TRBD1	-	TRBJ2-7	CASSPRDRGFYEQYF	TGCGCCAGCAGCCCACGGGACAGGGGATTCTACGAGCAGTACTTC
TRBV28	TRBD1	once	TRBJ1-5	CASRDRGRDQPQHF	TGTGCCAGCAGGGACAGGGGGCGGGATCAGCCCCAGCATTTT
TRBV28	TRBD1	-	TRBJ1-5	CAGGQGVRGNQPQHF	TGTGCCGGTGGACAGGGGGTTAGGGGCAATCAGCCCCAGCATTTT
TRBV29-1	TRBD1	once	TRBJ1-1	CSARTGLNTEAFF	TGCAGCGCAAGGACAGGGTTGAACACTGAAGCTTTCTTT
TRBV6-5	-	-	TRBJ1-2	CASRYRDVGGYTF	TGTGCCAGCCGCTACAGGGATGTTGGGGGCTACACCTTC
TRBV5-1	TRBD1	once	TRBJ2-7	CASSWGQGFYEQYF	TGCGCCAGCAGCTGGGGACAGGGGTTCTACGAGCAGTACTTC
TRBV30	TRBD1	-	TRBJ1-1	CAWTDRRGGVTEAFF	TGTGCCTGGACGGACCGAAGAGGGGGCGTCACTGAAGCTTTCTTT
TRBV6-4	-	-	TRBJ2-3	CASSDSKQGSKSPDTQYF	TGTGCCAGCAGTGACTCTAAACAGGGTTCGAAGAGTCCAGATACGCAGTATTTT
TRBV7-8	TRBD2	-	TRBJ2-7	CASGSGLAGYEQYF	TGTGCCAGCGGATCCGGACTAGCGGGCTACGAGCAGTACTTC
TRBV11-1	-	once	TRBJ1-1	CASSGYTSEAFF	TGTGCCAGCAGCGGTTATACAAGTGAAGCTTTCTTT
TRBV6-1	-	-	TRBJ1-1	CASSTRGVRTEAFF	TGTGCCAGCAGCACGCGAGGGGTGCGCACTGAAGCTTTCTTT
TRBV29-1	-	-	TRBJ1-2	CSVEDYGDGYTF	TGCAGCGTTGAGGATTACGGAGACGGCTACACCTTC
TRBV7-6	-	-	TRBJ2-1	CASSLAPLAAVSYNEQFF	TGTGCCAGCAGCTTAGCTCCCCTGGCGGCGGTCTCCTACAATGAGCAGTTCTTC
TRBV13	TRBD2	-	TRBJ2-1	CASSKTSGVYNEQFF	TGTGCCAGCAGCAAGACTAGCGGGGTTTACAATGAGCAGTTCTTC
TRBV5-1	-	-	TRBJ2-7	CASSLAVQGGPRGYEQYF	TGCGCCAGCAGCTTGGCCGTCCAGGGAGGCCCGAGGGGCTACGAGCAGTACTTC
TRBV4-1	TRBD1	-	TRBJ2-7	CASTQKDRGPYEQYF	TGCGCCAGCACGCAAAAGGACAGGGGACCTTACGAGCAGTACTTC
TRBV5-1	-	-	TRBJ2-7	CASSLARQDEQYF	TGCGCCAGCAGCTTGGCCCGACAGGACGAGCAGTACTTC
TRBV10-1	-	-	TRBJ2-7	CASSGDTYEQYF	TGCGCCAGCAGTGGGGACACTTACGAGCAGTACTTC
TRBV28	-	-	TRBJ1-1	CASRSLITEAFF	TGTGCCAGCAGATCACTGATCACTGAAGCTTTCTTT
TRBV29-1	TRBD2	-	TRBJ2-7	CSAGGGTSGSYEQYF	TGCAGCGCGGGGGGAGGGACTAGCGGTAGTTACGAGCAGTACTTC
TRBV5-1	TRBD1	-	TRBJ2-1	CASSSSHPGQGNEQFF	TGCGCCAGCAGCTCCTCCCACCCGGGACAGGGGAATGAGCAGTTCTTC
TRBV27	-	-	TRBJ2-3	CASSWQGGPDTQYF	TGTGCCAGCAGTTGGCAGGGTGGGCCAGATACGCAGTATTTT
TRBV19	-	once	TRBJ2-7	CASSFGPYYEQYF	TGTGCCAGTAGTTTTGGACCGTACTACGAGCAGTACTTC
TRBV30	TRBD2	-	TRBJ2-7	CAWGQREVSYEQYF	TGTGCCTGGGGGCAGCGGGAGGTTTCCTACGAGCAGTACTTC
TRBV4-3	-	-	TRBJ1-3	CASSQERARRNTIYF	TGCGCCAGCAGCCAAGAGAGGGCCCGTCGAAACACCATATATTTT